This T cell receptor (beta chain) was sequenced in a study of blood T cell repertoires in COVID-19. In the study overall: T cells, B-cell-depleted T cells, or PBMCs supplied cDNA or gDNA.

Per the original data handling: The authors estimated nucleated cell counts from reference gene primer amplification. Sequenced by immunoSEQ multiplex PCR; TCRdb stores in-frame clones only, minus some. V and J calls and clone size are as listed in that table; D and trimming were resolved from the DNA. Of hundreds of thousands of clones listed, roughly 89% are singletons. Trimming shortened V by 4 bases and J by 3 bases, and 6 bases separated the two germline ends. This CDR3 contains 11 residues. Looked up from germline, CDR1 is DFQATT and CDR2 is SNEGSKA (reference sequence). The source of this sequence is a man aged 18 to 35 with COVID-19, enrolled during active disease. This chain connects TRBV20-1 to TRBJ1-2; D is unresolved. Sequenced: peripheral blood. This chain's CDR3 is CSAISDYGYTF. In nucleotides, the CDR3 is TGCAGTGCTATATCTGACTATGGCTACACCTTC.